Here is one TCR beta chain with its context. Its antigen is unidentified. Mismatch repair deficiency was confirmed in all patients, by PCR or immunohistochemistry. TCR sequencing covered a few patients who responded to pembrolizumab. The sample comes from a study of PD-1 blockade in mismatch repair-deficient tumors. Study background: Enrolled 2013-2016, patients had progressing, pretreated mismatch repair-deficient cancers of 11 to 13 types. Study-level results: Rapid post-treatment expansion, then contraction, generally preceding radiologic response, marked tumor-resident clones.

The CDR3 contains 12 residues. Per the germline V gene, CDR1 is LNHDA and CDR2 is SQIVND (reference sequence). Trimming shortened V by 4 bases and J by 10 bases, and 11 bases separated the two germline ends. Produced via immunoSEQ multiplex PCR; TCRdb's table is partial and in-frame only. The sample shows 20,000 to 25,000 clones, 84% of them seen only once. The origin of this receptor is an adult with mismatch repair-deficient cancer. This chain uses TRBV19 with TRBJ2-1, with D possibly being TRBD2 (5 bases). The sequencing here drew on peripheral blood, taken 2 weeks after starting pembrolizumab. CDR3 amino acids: CASSTHGGEQFF. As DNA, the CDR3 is TGTGCCAGTAGTACCCACGGCGGGGAGCAGTTCTTC.